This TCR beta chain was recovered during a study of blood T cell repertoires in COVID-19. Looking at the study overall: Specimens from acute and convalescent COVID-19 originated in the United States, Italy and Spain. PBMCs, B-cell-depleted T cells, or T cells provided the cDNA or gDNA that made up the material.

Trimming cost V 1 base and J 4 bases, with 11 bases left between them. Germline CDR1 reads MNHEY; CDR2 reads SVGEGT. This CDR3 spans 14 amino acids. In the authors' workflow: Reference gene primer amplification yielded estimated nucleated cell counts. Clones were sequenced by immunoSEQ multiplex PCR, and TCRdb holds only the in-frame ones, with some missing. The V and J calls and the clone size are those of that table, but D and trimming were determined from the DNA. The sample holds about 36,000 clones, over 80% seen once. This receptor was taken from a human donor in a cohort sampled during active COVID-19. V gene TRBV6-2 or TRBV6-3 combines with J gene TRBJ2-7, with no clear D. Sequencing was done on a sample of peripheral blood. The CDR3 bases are TGTGCCAGCAGTTACTGGGCCGAAGGATACGAGCAGTACTTC. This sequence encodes CASSYWAEGYEQYF.